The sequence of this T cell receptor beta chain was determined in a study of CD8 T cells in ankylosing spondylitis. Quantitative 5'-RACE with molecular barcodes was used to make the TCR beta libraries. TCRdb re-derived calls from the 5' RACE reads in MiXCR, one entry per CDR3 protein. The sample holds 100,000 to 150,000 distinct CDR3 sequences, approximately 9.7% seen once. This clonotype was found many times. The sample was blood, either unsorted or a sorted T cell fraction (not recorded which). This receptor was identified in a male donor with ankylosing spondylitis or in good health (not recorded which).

The CDR3 sequence is CASSYRTGSGVYQETQYF. DNA of the CDR3: TGCGCCAGCAGCTACCGGACAGGGTCGGGGGTATACCAAGAGACCCAGTACTTC. The gene calls are TRBV5-1 and TRBJ2-5; 8 positions agree with TRBD1. Germline-derived CDR1 and CDR2 are SGHRS and YFSETQ. The CDR3 extends over 18 amino acids. Trimming removed 3 bases from V and 0 bases from J; junction bases left unmatched: 13. The full variable domain, completed using reference TRBV5-1 and TRBJ2-5, is KAGVTQTPRYLIKTRGQQVTLSCSPISGHRSVSWYQQTPGQGLQFLFEYFSETQRNKGNFPGRFSGRQFSNSRSEMNVSTLELGDSALYLCASSYRTGSGVYQETQYFGPGTRLLVL.